This entry is about one T cell receptor (beta chain). TCRdb analysed the RT-PCR reads with MiXCR anew, one entry per CDR3 protein. The sample lists 500,000 to 600,000 distinct CDR3 sequences; 10% to 15% were seen once. The V gene's germline CDR1 is SGHVS and CDR2 FNYEAQ. V was cut by 5 bases and J by 1 base, with 16 bases left in between. The CDR3 is 16 amino acids. The data stem from a study of response to subunit inactivated influenza vaccine. The chain uses TRBV7-6 and TRBJ2-3, with a possible D match to TRBD2 (6 bases). This clonotype originated in a man between 50 and 59 years old who received an inactivated influenza vaccine. Specimen: PBMCs from blood, collected on the day of vaccination. The CDR3 nucleotides read TGTGCCAGCAGCATGGTCCTGGGCGGGGGCACAGATACGCAGTATTTT. Protein: CASSMVLGGGTDTQYF.